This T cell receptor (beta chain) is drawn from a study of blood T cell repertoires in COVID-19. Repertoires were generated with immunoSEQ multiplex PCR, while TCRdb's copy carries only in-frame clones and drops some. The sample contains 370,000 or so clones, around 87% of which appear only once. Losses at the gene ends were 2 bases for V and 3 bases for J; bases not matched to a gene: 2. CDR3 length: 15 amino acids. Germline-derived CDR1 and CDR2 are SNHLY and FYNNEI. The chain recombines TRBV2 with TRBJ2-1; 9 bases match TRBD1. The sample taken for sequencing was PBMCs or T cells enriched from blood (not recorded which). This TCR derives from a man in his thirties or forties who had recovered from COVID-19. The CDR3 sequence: CASSELGQGYNEQFF. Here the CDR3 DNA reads TGTGCCAGCAGTGAACTGGGACAGGGCTACAATGAGCAGTTCTTC.